The sequence of this T cell receptor (beta chain) was determined in a study of T cell responses to AZD1222 COVID-19 vaccine. Findings and limits, study-wide: In a largely white British group with more females than males, clonal diversity was possibly underestimated. Regions left unmutated in variants are reportedly the target of nearly half of spike-specific TCRs.

Profiling relied on immunoSEQ multiplex PCR, and the TCRdb table lists in-frame clones only, not all of them. The table lists 110,000 to 150,000 clones, approximately 92% of them singletons. Worth noting for this clone: Its antigen is currently unknown.

CDR1 LGHDT and CDR2 YNNKEL come from the germline V gene (reference sequence). The CDR3 has 14 residues. Trimming stripped 4 bases from V and 1 base from J, with 7 bases between. The origin of this receptor is an adult in good health. The V and J genes are TRBV3-1 (or the pseudogene TRBV3-2) and TRBJ1-4; D is unresolved. The sample here was peripheral blood, taken on day 0 of AZD1222 vaccination. The CDR3 loop reads CASSPFVTNEKLFF. As DNA, the CDR3 is TGTGCCAGCAGCCCGTTCGTAACTAATGAAAAACTGTTTTTT.